The 5 T cell receptor beta chains listed next were all sequenced from one sample in a study of T cell responses to AZD1222 COVID-19 vaccine. Generated by immunoSEQ multiplex PCR, the TCRdb table keeps only in-frame clones and is missing some. The repertoire has roughly 80,000 clones, about 92% of them found once; the top ten carry 4.2%. This material consisted of peripheral blood, taken on day 0 of AZD1222 vaccination. The receptors here all came from an adult in good health.

The rearrangement uses TRBV18 and TRBJ1-5; the D is unclear. The germline CDR1 and CDR2 sequences are KGHSH and LQKENI. V lost 5 bases, J lost 2 bases, and 7 bases lay in between. The CDR3 is 13 residues long. CDR3 DNA: TGTGCCAGCTCAGGTGGGGGCAATCAGCCCCAGCATTTT. Encoded protein: CASSGGGNQPQHF.

The J gene is TRBJ1-2, the V gene TRBV6-1, with TRBD1 matching 7 bases. The CDR3 is 18 amino acids. The V and J ends lost 0 bases and 4 bases, in that order; junction bases with no gene match: 14. Germline V gene sequence: CDR1 MNHNS, CDR2 SASEGT. The CDR3 DNA follows: TGTGCCAGCAGTGAAGCTCGAACCACCACAGGGGCTCGCTATGGCTACACCTTC. Protein sequence: CASSEARTTTGARYGYTF.

This clone came up once. The gene calls are TRBV7-6 and TRBJ1-5; 7 bases align to TRBD1. With V trimmed by 6 bases and J by 9 bases, 14 bases remained unmatched. Germline values: CDR1 SGHVS, CDR2 FNYEAQ. CDR3 size: 15 residues. In DNA, the CDR3 is TGTGCCAGCAGTCCTAGCGGAGGGACAGTTCTGCCCCAGCATTTT. This gives the protein CASSPSGGTVLPQHF.

V gene TRBV4-1 combines with J gene TRBJ1-1, with D unresolved. The CDR3 has 16 amino acids. Between the trimmed V and J ends, which lost 0 bases and 0 bases, there was a span of 11 bases. Germline CDR1 is MGHRA and CDR2 is YSYEKL. The CDR3 here is CASSQEGSYMNTEAFF. The CDR3 region has the DNA TGCGCCAGCAGCCAAGAGGGCAGCTATATGAACACTGAAGCTTTCTTT.

J is TRBJ1-3 and V is TRBV19; TRBD1 matches at 7 bases. Trimming took 6 bases from V and 0 from J; bases not matched to a gene: 11. The germline CDR1 and CDR2 sequences are LNHDA and SQIVND (reference sequence). The CDR3 has 17 amino acids. The CDR3 DNA reads TGTGCCAGTAGGGACCCTACAGGGGCAGACTCTGGAAACACCATATATTTT. Encoded protein: CASRDPTGADSGNTIYF.